This record covers a single T cell receptor beta chain. Its antigen is currently unknown. Gene names are mouse gene names. Sequencing ends 4 residues short of the CDR3 end; the germline J gene provides the rest. Germline V gives CDR1 NNHNN, CDR2 SYGAGS (reference sequence). The CDR3 is made up of 13 amino acids. This sample stems from a study of CD8+ T cells in alopecia areata. Overall study context: It was approximately 6-11-week-old female C3H/HeJ mice that received skin from approximately 6-12-month-old C3H/HeJ graft donors with spontaneous alopecia. General study points: There were also resident alphabeta T cells of normal skin sequenced in scalp samples.

Isolated RNA was reverse transcribed into cDNA used as the sequencing template. The method was immunoSEQ multiplex PCR; TCRdb's version includes in-frame clones alone and lacks a portion of them. Observed in the sample are 270,000 or so clones, none of them singletons. Cutaneous lymph node cells were pooled, and they were sorted using CD4, CD8alpha, NKG2D, NKG2ACE and other markers. The sample comprised CD4+ T cells sorted from a lymph node. The TCR comes from a C3H/HeJ mouse with alopecia areata. Strain MHC haplotype: H2-k. This chain links TRBV13-2 with TRBJ2-7; perhaps TRBD1 as D (5 bases). Incomplete CDR3 DNA: TGTGCCAGCGGTGTTTCGGACAATTAT. As protein: CASGVSDNY. The whole CDR3 sequence is CASGVSDNYEQYF.